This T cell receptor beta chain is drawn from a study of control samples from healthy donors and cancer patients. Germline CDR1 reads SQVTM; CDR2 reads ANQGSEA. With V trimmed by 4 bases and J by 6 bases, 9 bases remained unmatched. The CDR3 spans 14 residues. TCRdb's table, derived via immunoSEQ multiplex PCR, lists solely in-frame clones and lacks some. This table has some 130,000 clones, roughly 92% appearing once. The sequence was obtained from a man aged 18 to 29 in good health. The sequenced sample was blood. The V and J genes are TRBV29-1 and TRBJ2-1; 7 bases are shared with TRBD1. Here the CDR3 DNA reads TGCAGCGTTGGACGACAGGGTTACGGCAATGAGCAGTTCTTC. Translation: CSVGRQGYGNEQFF.